The 15 T cell receptor beta chains in this list originate from one sample, sequenced in a study of human T cells and chemical hapten exposure. The time point here: patch test 1, 2 weeks after DPC sensitization. The treatment is: therapeutic diphenylcyclopropenone sensitization with weekly scalp DPC. TCRdb itself ran the RACE reads through MiXCR, one entry per CDR3 protein. The data hold roughly 360,000 distinct CDR3 sequences, with about 4.4% observed a single time. Sequencing was performed on whole blood, taken in connection with sensitization to the hapten diphenylcyclopropenone (DPC). These receptors originate from a woman in her 50s with alopecia areata. Some clones in this sample may be carry-over from other donors' samples.

Concerning this clonotype: Because it lacks the conserved phenylalanine or tryptophan at the end, this CDR3 is likely a read error. The limits of the CDR3 on the DNA are not certain, so only TCRdb's listed CDR3 is given. The rearrangement links TRBV29-1 to TRBJ2-1; the DNA was not used to check the table's D call, TRBD1. Germline V CDR1 and CDR2: SQVTM, ANQGSEA. The CDR3 spans 11 amino acids, including both terminal residues. CDR3 in amino acids: CSVEVGGGKMV.

This clonotype was seen at least ten times. The chain recombines TRBV12-3 or TRBV12-4 with TRBJ2-5; D uncertain. The CDR3 covers 13 residues. Trimming removed 1 base at V and 7 bases at J, with 10 bases between. The CDR3 loop is CASSLGDDGTQYF. The DNA for the CDR3 is TGTGCCAGCAGTTTAGGCGATGACGGGACCCAGTACTTC.

This clonotype has just a few counts. V usage is TRBV7-2 and J usage is TRBJ2-3, with no clear D. The germline V and J ends were trimmed by 1 base and 2 bases, with 7 bases remaining between them. Germline lookup yields CDR1 SGHTA and CDR2 FQGNSA. This CDR3 has 14 residues. CDR3 protein: CASSLVPTTDTQYF. The CDR3, as DNA: TGTGCCAGCAGCTTAGTTCCTACCACAGATACGCAGTATTTT.

This clonotype was recorded at least ten times. The chain combines TRBV6-2 or TRBV6-3 with TRBJ2-1; no definite D call. Trimming took off 6 bases at V and 12 bases at J, with 18 bases between the two ends. The CDR3 has 13 amino acids. Looked up from germline, CDR1 is MNHEY and CDR2 is SVGEGT. In nucleotides, the CDR3 is TGTGCCAGCAGCCCGACTGACCCCGGGTGGCAGTTCTTC. Translation gives CASSPTDPGWQFF.

This clonotype was seen at least ten times. V and J are TRBV6-1 and TRBJ1-5; D remains ambiguous. This CDR3 is built from 12 residues. Germline CDR1 MNHNS, CDR2 SASEGT. The V end was cut by 6 bases, the J end by 2 bases, with 5 bases between. The chain's CDR3 is CASRDGNQPQHF. CDR3 DNA: TGTGCCAGCAGGGATGGCAATCAGCCCCAGCATTTT.

This clonotype was counted many times. V is TRBV11-1 and J is TRBJ1-1; 8 bases match TRBD1. The V gene's germline CDR1 is SGHAT and CDR2 FQDESV (reference sequence). V shed 4 bases, J shed 6 bases, and the junction held 4 bases outside the gene matches. The CDR3 is made up of 13 amino acids. The CDR3 sequence is CASSWTGFAEAFF. Written as DNA, the CDR3 is TGTGCCAGCAGCTGGACAGGGTTCGCTGAAGCTTTCTTT. Complete variable domain (other parts from reference TRBV11-1 and TRBJ1-1): EAEVAQSPRYKITEKSQAVAFWCDPISGHATLYWYRQILGQGPELLVQFQDESVVDDSQLPKDRFSAERLKGVDSTLKIQPAELGDSAMYLCASSWTGFAEAFFGQGTRLTVV.

The chain is built from TRBV23-1 and TRBJ1-4, with D uncertain. TRBV23-1 is labeled an ORF, and its function is uncertain. V lost 11 bases and J lost 2, with 27 bases in between. CDR3 size: 18 residues. The CDR3: CAALMNFRFPATNEKLFF. CDR3 bases: TGCGCCGCCCTTATGAACTTTCGGTTTCCGGCGACTAATGAAAAACTGTTTTTT.

This clonotype was observed at least ten times. The rearrangement links TRBV28 to TRBJ2-3, with 10 bases aligning to TRBD2. The germline V gene has CDR1 MDHEN and CDR2 SYDVKM. The CDR3 sequence is 16 residues long. The J segment lost 2 bases and the V segment lost 2 bases, leaving 4 bases of the junction unmatched. The CDR3 loop reads CASSLASGRLTDTQYF. As DNA, the CDR3 is TGTGCCAGCAGTTTAGCTAGCGGGAGACTCACAGATACGCAGTATTTT.

This clonotype occurred many times. The chain uses TRBV27 and TRBJ2-7; tentative D call: TRBD2 (6 bases). V gave up 8 bases and J gave up 1 base, with 15 bases separating them. The germline V gene has CDR1 MNHEY and CDR2 SMNVEV (reference sequence). The CDR3 runs to 14 residues. The CDR3, as DNA: TGTGCCAGCGCCCAGGCGGGGAAGTCCTACGAGCAGTACTTC. Its protein is CASAQAGKSYEQYF.

This clonotype turned up a few times. The gene calls are TRBV15 and TRBJ1-1; D gene ambiguous. Germline CDR1 reads LNHNV; CDR2 reads YYDKDF (reference sequence). There are 15 residues in the CDR3. V gave up 4 bases and J gave up 3 bases, with 15 bases separating them. Written as DNA, the CDR3 is TGTGCCACCAGCACCGGACGTATATGGGACACTGAAGCTTTCTTT. Translation gives CATSTGRIWDTEAFF. Combining the CDR3 with reference TRBV15 and TRBJ1-1 gives the whole variable domain DAMVIQNPRYQVTQFGKPVTLSCSQTLNHNVMYWYQQKSSQAPKLLFHYYDKDFNNEADTPDNFQSRRPNTSFCFLDIRSPGLGDTAMYLCATSTGRIWDTEAFFGQGTRLTVV.

Remarks on this clonotype: One base away lies a much larger clone, so this may be a sequencing read error. The CDR3 ends on some other residue instead of the conserved phenylalanine or tryptophan, so this is likely a read error. No DNA is shown, since the ends of the CDR3 on it are uncertain; the CDR3 is the one TCRdb lists. The J gene is TRBJ2-7, the V gene TRBV21-1. TRBV21-1 has pseudogene status. The length of the CDR3 is 16 amino acids, counting both ends. The CDR3 region is CASSKEIGSGSYEQYL.

This clonotype has just a few counts. The chain combines TRBV7-9 with TRBJ1-2; 11 positions match TRBD1. The CDR3 is 17 residues long. Germline V gene lookup returns CDR1 SEHNR and CDR2 FQNEAQ (reference sequence). V trimming: 4 bases; J trimming: 6 bases; junction bases outside the gene matches: 13. CDR3 coding DNA: TGTGCCAGCAGCTACGAGAGGACAGGGGGCAGGCCCGATGGCTACACCTTC. Residues: CASSYERTGGRPDGYTF.

The rearrangement links TRBV3-1 to TRBJ2-7; D is ambiguous. The length of the CDR3 is 14 residues. The germline V gene has CDR1 LGHDT and CDR2 YNNKEL (reference sequence). Trimming cost V 1 base and J 3 bases, with 10 bases left between them. This chain's CDR3 is CASSQVSLHYEQYF. The CDR3 nucleotides read TGTGCCAGCAGCCAAGTTAGCCTACACTACGAGCAGTACTTC.

At least ten counts were recorded for this clonotype. J is TRBJ2-5 and V is TRBV6-5; 7 bases fit TRBD1. Trimming removed 10 bases from V and 4 bases from J; junction bases left unmatched: 6. Germline V CDR1 and CDR2: MNHEY, SVGAGI. The CDR3 runs to 12 residues. This chain's CDR3 is CATRQGIETQYF. CDR3 DNA sequence: TGTGCCACCCGACAGGGCATAGAGACCCAGTACTTC.

In this sample, this clonotype turned up a few times. The V gene is TRBV5-1, the J gene TRBJ1-6; D ambiguous. Germline V lookup: CDR1 SGHRS, CDR2 YFSETQ. The V end lost 1 base, the J end lost 10 bases, and 21 bases lay between the germline ends. The CDR3 consists of 17 residues. CDR3 coding DNA: TGCGCCAGCAGCTTGCTGGCAGGAGTTGGGCTAGGGTCACCCCTCCACTTT. Encoded protein: CASSLLAGVGLGSPLHF. Combining the CDR3 with reference TRBV5-1 and TRBJ1-6 gives the whole variable domain KAGVTQTPRYLIKTRGQQVTLSCSPISGHRSVSWYQQTPGQGLQFLFEYFSETQRNKGNFPGRFSGRQFSNSRSEMNVSTLELGDSALYLCASSLLAGVGLGSPLHFGNGTRLTVT.